This T cell receptor beta chain came from a study of blood T cells in healthy people across ages. A second roughly 6 to 12 cycle PCR used barcoded and J-beta primers. Every cDNA molecule bore a tag from a template-switch adaptor containing 12 random nucleotides. MiXCR, run by TCRdb on the 5' RACE reads, gives a single entry per CDR3 protein. The sample shows about 1.4 million distinct CDR3 sequences, 45% to 70% of them seen only once. Every donor contributed roughly 11 milliliters of peripheral blood by blood draw. Deletions cut 1 base from V and 2 bases from J, with 14 bases between. There are 15 residues in the CDR3. Germline CDR1 DFQATT, CDR2 SNEGSKA (reference sequence). Comments on this clonotype: The antigen remains undetermined.

Regarding the study as a whole: The fall in TCR beta diversity per million T cells was roughly linear with age. Naive T cell percentage and TCR beta diversity correlated strongly.

This chain links TRBV20-1 with TRBJ2-5; a weak D match, TRBD2 (5 bases). This clonotype was obtained from a man younger than 30 in good health. The specimen sequenced was blood. The CDR3: CSARARRNGQETQYF. CDR3 coding DNA: TGCAGTGCTAGAGCTAGGAGGAACGGGCAAGAGACCCAGTACTTC.